This TCR beta chain was identified in a study of T cell repertoires in cytomegalovirus infection. On the study more broadly: Public TCR beta signatures provided an indication of both CMV infection and a matching HLA type.

TCRdb called the reads again in MiXCR, with one record for every CDR3 protein. The sample lists some 700,000 distinct CDR3 sequences; under 40% were seen once. Study-level points and caveats: The cumulative frequency of public TCR beta families identified carriers of CMV plus the relevant HLA. The ex vivo response was dominated by HLA-C-restricted CMV-specific TCR beta clonotypes.

In this sample, this clonotype turned up many times. Its specificity is unknown. The sequenced sample was PBMCs. The receptor comes from a human donor in good health (CMV status not recorded). Some clones in this sample may be carry-over from other donors' samples.

The CDR3 nucleotides are TGTGCCAGCGGACAGGGACTCCACGAGCAGTACTTC. This gives the protein CASGQGLHEQYF. The chain uses TRBV6-1 and TRBJ2-7; TRBD1 aligns across 8 bases. Germline V gene data show CDR1 as MNHNS and CDR2 as SASEGT. The V segment lost 8 bases and the J segment 5 bases; nucleotides outside the gene matches: 5. The CDR3 totals 12 residues.